The T cell receptor (beta chain) under discussion was sequenced for a study of T cell repertoires in cytomegalovirus infection. About the study: CMV epitopes that were recently identified and HLA-C-restricted were used alongside well-studied HLA-B-restricted ones.

Each CDR3 protein gets one entry after TCRdb re-called the reads with MiXCR. Of roughly 170,000 distinct CDR3 sequences in the sample, about 20% were seen once. This clonotype appeared a few times. Its specificity is not known. Per the germline V gene, CDR1 is SNHLY and CDR2 is FYNNEI. The CDR3 has 13 amino acids. Deletions cut 6 bases from V and 1 base from J, with 7 bases between. The sequencing used CD8+ T cells from cultured PBMCs, collected from culture after CMV antigen stimulation. This sequence originates from a human donor in good health (CMV status not recorded). Some clones in this sample may be carry-over from other donors' samples. The chain combines TRBV2 with TRBJ2-1, with D unclear. CDR3 coding DNA: TGTGCCAGCAGGGCGGCTTCCTACAATGAGCAGTTCTTC. Encoded protein: CASRAASYNEQFF.